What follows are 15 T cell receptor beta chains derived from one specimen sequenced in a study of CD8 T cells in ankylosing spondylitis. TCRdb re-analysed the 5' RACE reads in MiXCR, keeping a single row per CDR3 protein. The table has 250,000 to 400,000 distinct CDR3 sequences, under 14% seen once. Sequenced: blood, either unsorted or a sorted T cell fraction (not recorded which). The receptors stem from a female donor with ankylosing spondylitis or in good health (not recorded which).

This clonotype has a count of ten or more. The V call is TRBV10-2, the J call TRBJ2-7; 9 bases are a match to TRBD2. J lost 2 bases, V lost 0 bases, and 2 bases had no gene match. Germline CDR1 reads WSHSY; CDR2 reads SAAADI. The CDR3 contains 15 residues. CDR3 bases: TGCGCCAGCAGTGAGTCCCTAGCGGGAACCTACGAGCAGTACTTC. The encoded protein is CASSESLAGTYEQYF.

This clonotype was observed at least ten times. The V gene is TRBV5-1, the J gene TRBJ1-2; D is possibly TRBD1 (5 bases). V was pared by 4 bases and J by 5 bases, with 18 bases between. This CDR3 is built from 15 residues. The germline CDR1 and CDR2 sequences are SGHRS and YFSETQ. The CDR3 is CASSRTGTDVYGYTF. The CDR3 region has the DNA TGCGCCAGCAGCAGAACCGGGACGGATGTTTATGGCTACACCTTC.

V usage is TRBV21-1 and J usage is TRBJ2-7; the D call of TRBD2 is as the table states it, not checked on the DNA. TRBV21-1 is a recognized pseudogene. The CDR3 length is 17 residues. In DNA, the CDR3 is TGTGCCAGCAGAAAGCCGTGGCTAGCGGGAGAGGGCTACGAGCAGTACTTC. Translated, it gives CASRKPWLAGEGYEQYF.

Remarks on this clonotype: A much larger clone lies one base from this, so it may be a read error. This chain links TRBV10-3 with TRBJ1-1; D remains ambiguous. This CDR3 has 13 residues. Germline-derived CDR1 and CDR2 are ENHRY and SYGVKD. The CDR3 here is CALSQNPNTEAFF. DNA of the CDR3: TGTGCCCTCAGTCAGAACCCGAACACTGAAGCTTTCTTT.

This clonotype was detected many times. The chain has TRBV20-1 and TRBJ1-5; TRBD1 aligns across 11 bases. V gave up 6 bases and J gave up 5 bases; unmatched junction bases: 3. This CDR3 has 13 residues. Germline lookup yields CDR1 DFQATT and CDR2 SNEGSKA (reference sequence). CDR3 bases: TGCAGTGCATGGGACAGGGGGTATCAGCCCCAGCATTTT. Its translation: CSAWDRGYQPQHF.

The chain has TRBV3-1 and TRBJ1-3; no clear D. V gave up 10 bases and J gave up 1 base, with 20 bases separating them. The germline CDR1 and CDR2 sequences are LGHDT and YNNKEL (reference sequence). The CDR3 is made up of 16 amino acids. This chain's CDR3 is CATSQPALKSGNTIYF. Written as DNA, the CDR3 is TGTGCCACCTCCCAACCGGCCTTGAAGTCTGGAAACACCATATATTTT.

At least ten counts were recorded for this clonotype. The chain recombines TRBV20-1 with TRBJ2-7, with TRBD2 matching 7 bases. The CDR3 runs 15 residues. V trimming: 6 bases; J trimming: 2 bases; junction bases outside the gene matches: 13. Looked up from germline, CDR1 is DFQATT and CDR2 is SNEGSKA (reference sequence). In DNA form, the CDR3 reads TGCAGTGCCAAGGGGCTAGCGGTCTCCACCTACGAGCAGTACTTC. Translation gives CSAKGLAVSTYEQYF.

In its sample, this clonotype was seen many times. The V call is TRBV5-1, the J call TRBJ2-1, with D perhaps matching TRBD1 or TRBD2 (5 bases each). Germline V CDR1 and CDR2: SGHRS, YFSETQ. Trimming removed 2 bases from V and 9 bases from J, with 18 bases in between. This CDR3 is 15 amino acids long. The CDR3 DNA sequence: TGCGCCAGCAGCTTAGGGACGGTAGCGTGGGGTGAGCAGTTCTTC. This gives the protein CASSLGTVAWGEQFF.

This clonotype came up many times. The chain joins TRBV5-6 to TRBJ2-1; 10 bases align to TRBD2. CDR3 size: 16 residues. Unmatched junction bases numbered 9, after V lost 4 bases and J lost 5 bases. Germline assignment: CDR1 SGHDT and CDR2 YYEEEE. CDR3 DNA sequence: TGTGCCAGCAGCCTACTAGCGGGGACTCTGAACAATGAGCAGTTCTTC. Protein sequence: CASSLLAGTLNNEQFF.

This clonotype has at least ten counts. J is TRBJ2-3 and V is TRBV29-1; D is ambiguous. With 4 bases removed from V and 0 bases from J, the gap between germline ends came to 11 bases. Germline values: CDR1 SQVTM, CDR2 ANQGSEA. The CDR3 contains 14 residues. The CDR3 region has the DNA TGCAGCGTTGCTGGCCAGACCAGCACAGATACGCAGTATTTT. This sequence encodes CSVAGQTSTDTQYF.

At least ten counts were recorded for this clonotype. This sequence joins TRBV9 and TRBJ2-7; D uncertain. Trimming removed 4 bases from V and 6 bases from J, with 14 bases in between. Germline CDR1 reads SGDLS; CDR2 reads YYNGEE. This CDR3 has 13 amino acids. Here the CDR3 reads CASSLSIKGEQYF. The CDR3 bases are TGTGCCAGCAGCCTCTCAATTAAAGGCGAGCAGTACTTC.

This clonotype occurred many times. The CDR3 nucleotides read TGTGCCAGCAGCTCCCTACAGAGATTTAACTATGGCTACACCTTC. It yields the protein CASSSLQRFNYGYTF. This chain links TRBV7-2 with TRBJ1-2, with D hard to call. The V gene lost 4 bases and the J gene lost 1 base, with 13 bases spanning the gap. From germline, CDR1 is SGHTA and CDR2 FQGNSA. This CDR3 spans 15 amino acids.

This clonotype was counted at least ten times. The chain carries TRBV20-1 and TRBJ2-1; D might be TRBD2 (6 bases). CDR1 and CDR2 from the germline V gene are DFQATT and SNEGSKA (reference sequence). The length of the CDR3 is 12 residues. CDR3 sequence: CSTLEGINEQFF. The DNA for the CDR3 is TGCAGCACCCTGGAGGGGATTAATGAGCAGTTCTTC.

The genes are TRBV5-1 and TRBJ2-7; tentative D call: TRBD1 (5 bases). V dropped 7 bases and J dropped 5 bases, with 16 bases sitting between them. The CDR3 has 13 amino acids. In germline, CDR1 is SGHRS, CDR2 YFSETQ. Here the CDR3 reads CASQGGFTDEQYF. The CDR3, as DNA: TGCGCCAGCCAGGGCGGCTTCACGGACGAGCAGTACTTC.

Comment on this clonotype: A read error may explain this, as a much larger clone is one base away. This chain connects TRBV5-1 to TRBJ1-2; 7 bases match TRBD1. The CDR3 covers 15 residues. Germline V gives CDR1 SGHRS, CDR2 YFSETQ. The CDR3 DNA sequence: TGCGCCAGCAGCTTGCCACCGGGACAGTCTGGCGGCTACGCCTTC. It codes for CASSLPPGQSGGYAF.